This TCR beta chain originates from a study of naive and memory T cell subsets. Study-level results: This RNA-based method may be sensitive to activation-related transcript changes.

A UMI-containing oligonucleotide was joined by 3' ligation to the TCR cDNA template. Cells were not sorted; total RNA input targeted roughly 1 to 1000 ng. This clonotype was seen ten or more times. Antigen: not known. V was pared by 5 bases and J by 1 base, with 5 bases of the junction left unmatched. This CDR3 contains 16 residues. Germline V CDR1 and CDR2: MNHEY, SVGEGT. The SP2 primer and nested alpha and beta constant region primers amplified ligated cDNA in four rounds. Blood and skin TCR RNA was reverse transcribed with alpha and beta constant primers. MiXCR, applied by TCRdb to the 5' RACE reads, yields one record per CDR3 protein. This table holds tens of thousands of distinct CDR3 sequences, about 4.8% found once.

V usage is TRBV6-2 or TRBV6-3 and J usage is TRBJ2-4; 10 positions match TRBD1. The clonotype was recovered from a female donor in good health. The DNA of the CDR3 is TGTGCCAGCAGTGCCCTGGGACAGGGGGCCAAAAACATTCAGTACTTC. This gives the protein CASSALGQGAKNIQYF.